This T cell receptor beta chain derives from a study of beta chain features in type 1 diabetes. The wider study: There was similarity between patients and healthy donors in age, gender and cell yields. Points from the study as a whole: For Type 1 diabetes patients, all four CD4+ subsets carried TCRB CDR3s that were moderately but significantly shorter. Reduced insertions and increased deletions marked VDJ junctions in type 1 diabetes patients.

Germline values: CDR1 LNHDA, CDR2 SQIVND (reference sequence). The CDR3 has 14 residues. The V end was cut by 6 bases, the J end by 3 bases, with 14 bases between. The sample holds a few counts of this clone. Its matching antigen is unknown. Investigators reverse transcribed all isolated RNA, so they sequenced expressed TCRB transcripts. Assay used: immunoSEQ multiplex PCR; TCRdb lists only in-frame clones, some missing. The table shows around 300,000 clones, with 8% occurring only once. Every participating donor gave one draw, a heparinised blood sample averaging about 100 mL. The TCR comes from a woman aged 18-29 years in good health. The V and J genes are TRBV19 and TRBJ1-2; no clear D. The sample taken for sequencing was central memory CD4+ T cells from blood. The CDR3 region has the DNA TGTGCCAGTAGAGCCCCAGCAGCGGACTATGGCTACACCTTC. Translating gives CASRAPAADYGYTF.